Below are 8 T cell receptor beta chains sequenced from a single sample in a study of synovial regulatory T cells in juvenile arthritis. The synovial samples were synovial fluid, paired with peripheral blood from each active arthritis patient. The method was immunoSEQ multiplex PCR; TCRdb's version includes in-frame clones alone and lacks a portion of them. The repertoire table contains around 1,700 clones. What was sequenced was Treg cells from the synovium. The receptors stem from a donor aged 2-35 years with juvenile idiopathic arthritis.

The CDR3 region is CASSISGSYNEQFF. The J gene is TRBJ2-1, the V gene TRBV6-5; TCRdb calls TRBD2, which cannot be checked without DNA. Germline lookup yields CDR1 MNHEY and CDR2 SVGAGI. The CDR3 has 14 amino acids. The DNA is unrecorded.

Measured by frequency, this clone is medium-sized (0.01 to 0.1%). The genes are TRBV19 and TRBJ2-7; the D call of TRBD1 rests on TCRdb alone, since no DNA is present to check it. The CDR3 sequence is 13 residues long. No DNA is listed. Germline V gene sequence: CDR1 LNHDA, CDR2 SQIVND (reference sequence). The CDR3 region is CASRGTGRYEQYF.

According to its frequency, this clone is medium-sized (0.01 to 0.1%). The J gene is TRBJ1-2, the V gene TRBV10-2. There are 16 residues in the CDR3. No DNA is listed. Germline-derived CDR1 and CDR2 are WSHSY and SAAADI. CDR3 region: CASSVTTPGRGYGYTF.

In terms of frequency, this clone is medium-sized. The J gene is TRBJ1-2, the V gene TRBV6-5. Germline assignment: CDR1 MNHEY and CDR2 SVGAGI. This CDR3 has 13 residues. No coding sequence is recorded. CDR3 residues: CASSSVGGYGYTF.

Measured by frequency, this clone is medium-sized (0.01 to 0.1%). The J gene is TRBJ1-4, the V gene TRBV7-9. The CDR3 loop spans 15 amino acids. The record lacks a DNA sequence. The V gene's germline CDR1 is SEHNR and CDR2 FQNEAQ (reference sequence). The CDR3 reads CASSFSSTTYEKLFF.

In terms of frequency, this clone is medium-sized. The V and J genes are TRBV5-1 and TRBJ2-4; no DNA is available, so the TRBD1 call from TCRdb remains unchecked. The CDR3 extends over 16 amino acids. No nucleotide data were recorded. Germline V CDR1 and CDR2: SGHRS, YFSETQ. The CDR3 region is CASSVTTGTGRDIQYF.

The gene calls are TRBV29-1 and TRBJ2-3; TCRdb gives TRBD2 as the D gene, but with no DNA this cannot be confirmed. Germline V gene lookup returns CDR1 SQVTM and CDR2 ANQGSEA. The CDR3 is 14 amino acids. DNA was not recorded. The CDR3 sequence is CSVGTAGVTDTQYF.

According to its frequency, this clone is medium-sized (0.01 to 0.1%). The chain's CDR3 is CASISGGAGTEAFF. The V call is TRBV19, the J call TRBJ1-1; TCRdb gives TRBD1 as the D gene, but with no DNA this cannot be confirmed. CDR3 length equals 14 residues. Nucleotide data are not available. Germline CDR1 is LNHDA and CDR2 is SQIVND (reference sequence).